There are a few counts of the clone carrying this TCR beta chain. Its matching antigen is unknown. Via MiXCR, TCRdb re-called the 5' RACE reads, giving one row per CDR3 protein. Counted here are hundreds of thousands of distinct CDR3 sequences, roughly a third occurring once; the ten biggest clones make up about 4.2%. This record belongs to a study of CD8 T cells in ankylosing spondylitis. Whole-study results and caveats: Within matched ankylosing spondylitis synovial fluid, disease-linked clones were reportedly significantly enriched.

The CDR3 consists of 19 residues. Per the germline V gene, CDR1 is SGHRS and CDR2 is YFSETQ. V was shortened by 4 bases and J by 3 bases, with 26 bases between the two germline ends. The sequencing sample was made of blood, either unsorted or a sorted T cell fraction (not recorded which). The sequence came from a male donor with ankylosing spondylitis or in good health (not recorded which). V is TRBV5-1 and J is TRBJ2-4, with D perhaps matching TRBD1 (5 bases). The CDR3 DNA sequence: TGCGCCAGCAGCCCCCATGCCAGGGCATTGGTTGTGGACAAAAACATTCAGTACTTC. It encodes CASSPHARALVVDKNIQYF.